The entry that follows covers one TCR beta chain sequence. The sample originates from a study of blood T cell repertoires in COVID-19. Per the original data handling: For nucleated cells, counts were estimated from reference gene primer amplification. Assay: immunoSEQ multiplex PCR; the TCRdb copy retains only in-frame clones and omits some. D and trimming come from the DNA, and the V and J calls and clone size come from that table. In the table there are 150,000 to 200,000 clones, around 81% of which are singletons. The germline CDR1 and CDR2 sequences are SGHNT and YYREEE (reference sequence). V lost 5 bases and J lost 2; bases outside the gene matches: 8. There are 15 residues in the CDR3. Those enrolled, adults aged 18 to 89 years, came from about two dozen US areas. Which cohort a participant joined came from the clinical history participants gave. Donors in Cohort 3 counted as recovered after two negative PCRs, clearance, or symptom resolution.

This clonotype was obtained from a middle-aged man who had recovered from COVID-19. The chain uses TRBV5-4 and TRBJ2-3, with 7 positions matching TRBD2. Sequencing used PBMCs or T cells enriched from blood (not recorded which). This chain's CDR3 is CASSRGGGFTDTQYF. DNA of the CDR3: TGTGCCAGCAGTCGTGGCGGGGGATTCACAGATACGCAGTATTTT.